This T cell receptor (beta chain) was profiled in a study of vaccination effects on CD4 cells after COVID-19. General observations from the study: At late timepoints after vaccination, vaccine- and infection-induced clones shrank markedly. The authors studied few convalescent patients and collected no early post-infection timepoints.

This clone occurred once. Its antigen is undetermined. V lost 0 bases to trimming and J lost 12 bases, with 18 bases between them. Germline CDR1 reads GTSNPN; CDR2 reads SVGIG (reference sequence). This CDR3 region has 13 residues. Before sequencing took place, the ViraFEST assay used viral peptide pools to expand antigen-specific CD4+ T cells. Cultured cells yielded isolated CD4+ T cells after 10 to 11 days. This person caught SARS-CoV-2 sometime from March to December 2020, and PCR testing confirmed the infection. Each culture well received about 2 million PBMC. These cells were then cultured in IMDM with about 9.1 IU/ml IL-2 and 10 ug/ml peptides. The authors exchanged half the medium for IL-2 medium on days 3 and 7. Sequenced by immunoSEQ multiplex PCR; TCRdb stores in-frame clones only, minus some. Among tens of thousands of clones listed, more than 75% were seen once.

The gene calls are TRBV30 and TRBJ2-7; the D call may be TRBD1 or TRBD2 (5 bases each). This sample comprised CD4+ T cells from PBMCs cultured with HIV peptides, obtained before COVID-19 vaccination. Subset of the sample: HIV-1 Nef peptide pool negative control/reference culture. This TCR was recovered from a human donor who had a prior SARS-CoV-2 infection. The DNA for the CDR3 is TGTGCCTGGAGTGTACGGGACGCCGGCTGGCGGTACTTC. This encodes CAWSVRDAGWRYF.